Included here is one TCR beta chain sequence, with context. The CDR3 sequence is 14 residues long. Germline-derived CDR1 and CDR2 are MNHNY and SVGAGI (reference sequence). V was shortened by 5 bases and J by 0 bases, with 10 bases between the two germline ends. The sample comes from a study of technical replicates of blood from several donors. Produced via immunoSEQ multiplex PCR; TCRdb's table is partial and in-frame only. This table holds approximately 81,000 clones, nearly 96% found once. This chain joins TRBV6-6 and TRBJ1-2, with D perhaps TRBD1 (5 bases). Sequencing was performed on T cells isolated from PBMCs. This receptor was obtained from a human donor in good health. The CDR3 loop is CASSDRETNYGYTF. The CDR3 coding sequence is TGTGCCAGCAGTGACAGAGAAACTAACTATGGCTACACCTTC.